The 3 T cell receptor beta chains below were found in one sample sequenced in a study of OX40 agonist ivuxolimab in advanced cancers. Using immunoSEQ multiplex PCR, the repertoire was profiled, and TCRdb retains in-frame clones only, with some absent. The data show about 79,000 clones, roughly four fifths seen once. This specimen was CD4+ or CD8+ T cells sorted from blood, taken in a trial of the OX40 agonist ivuxolimab. All receptors derive from an adult with an advanced solid tumor such as melanoma, head and neck, liver or kidney cancer.

The rearrangement links TRBV5-1 to TRBJ2-7; TRBD2 is a possible D gene (6 bases). The germline gives CDR1 SGHRS, CDR2 YFSETQ. With 4 bases removed from V and 0 bases from J, the gap between germline ends came to 20 bases. The CDR3 extends over 17 amino acids. The CDR3 DNA reads TGCGCCAGCAGCGTCGGGGACTCGGTTCCCAGCTCCTACGAGCAGTACTTC. It translates to CASSVGDSVPSSYEQYF. The full variable domain, with the rest looked up from reference TRBV5-1 and TRBJ2-7, is KAGVTQTPRYLIKTRGQQVTLSCSPISGHRSVSWYQQTPGQGLQFLFEYFSETQRNKGNFPGRFSGRQFSNSRSEMNVSTLELGDSALYLCASSVGDSVPSSYEQYFGPGTRLTVT.

This clone showed up just once. The chain links TRBV6-5 to TRBJ2-1; TRBD2 matches at 8 bases. Trimming removed 5 bases from V and 4 bases from J; junction bases left unmatched: 4. The CDR3 is 14 residues long. In germline, CDR1 is MNHEY, CDR2 SVGAGI. CDR3 residues: CASSRASGYNEQFF. The DNA for the CDR3 is TGTGCCAGCAGTAGAGCTAGCGGGTACAATGAGCAGTTCTTC.

The gene calls are TRBV28 and TRBJ1-2; D possibly corresponds to TRBD1 (6 bases). V was clipped by 2 bases and J by 0 bases, with 7 bases between them. The CDR3 contains 14 residues. Germline CDR1 and CDR2: MDHEN and SYDVKM. The CDR3 bases are TGTGCCAGCAGTTTAGAGGGGGCTAACTATGGCTACACCTTC. As protein: CASSLEGANYGYTF.